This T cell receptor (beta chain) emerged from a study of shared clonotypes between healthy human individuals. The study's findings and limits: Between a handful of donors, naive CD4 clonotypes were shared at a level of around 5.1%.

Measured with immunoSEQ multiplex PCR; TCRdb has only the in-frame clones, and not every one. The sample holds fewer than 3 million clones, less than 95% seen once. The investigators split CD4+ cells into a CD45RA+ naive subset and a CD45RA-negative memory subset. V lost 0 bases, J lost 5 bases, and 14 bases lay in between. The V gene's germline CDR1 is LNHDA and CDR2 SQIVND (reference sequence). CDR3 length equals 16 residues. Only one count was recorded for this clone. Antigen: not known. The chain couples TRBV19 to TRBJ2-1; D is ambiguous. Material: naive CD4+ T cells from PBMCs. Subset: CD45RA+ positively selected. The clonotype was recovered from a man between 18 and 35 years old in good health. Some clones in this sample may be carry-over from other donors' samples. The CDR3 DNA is TGTGCCAGTAGTATAGATCTAGGATGGGCAAACAATGAGCAGTTCTTC. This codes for CASSIDLGWANNEQFF.